The source of this T cell receptor (beta chain) is a study of early T cells in non-severe SARS-CoV-2 infection. About the research overall: Unpaired chains resulted from sequencing bulk RNA of unsorted whole blood.

Study-level points and caveats: Comparison of clonotypes with VDJdb favored anti-spike CD8 responses while missing private and CD4 specificities.

Researchers attached unique molecular identifiers to individual cDNA molecules. TCRdb passed the 5' RACE reads through MiXCR, listing each CDR3 protein once. The sample has 55,000 to 70,000 distinct CDR3 sequences; around 12% are singletons. V lost 8 bases and J 2 bases, leaving 9 bases between the germline ends. The CDR3 contains 11 residues. Germline V gene lookup returns CDR1 DFQATT and CDR2 SNEGSKA (reference sequence). This clonotype appeared many times. What it recognizes is unknown. Sequenced material: whole blood. This sequence joins TRBV20-1 and TRBJ1-1; the D is unclear. This receptor was identified in an adult who was a healthcare worker with PCR-confirmed SARS-CoV-2 infection or an uninfected control (not recorded which). For the CDR3, the DNA is TGCAGTTCCCGGAAAAACACTGAAGCTTTCTTT. Residues: CSSRKNTEAFF.